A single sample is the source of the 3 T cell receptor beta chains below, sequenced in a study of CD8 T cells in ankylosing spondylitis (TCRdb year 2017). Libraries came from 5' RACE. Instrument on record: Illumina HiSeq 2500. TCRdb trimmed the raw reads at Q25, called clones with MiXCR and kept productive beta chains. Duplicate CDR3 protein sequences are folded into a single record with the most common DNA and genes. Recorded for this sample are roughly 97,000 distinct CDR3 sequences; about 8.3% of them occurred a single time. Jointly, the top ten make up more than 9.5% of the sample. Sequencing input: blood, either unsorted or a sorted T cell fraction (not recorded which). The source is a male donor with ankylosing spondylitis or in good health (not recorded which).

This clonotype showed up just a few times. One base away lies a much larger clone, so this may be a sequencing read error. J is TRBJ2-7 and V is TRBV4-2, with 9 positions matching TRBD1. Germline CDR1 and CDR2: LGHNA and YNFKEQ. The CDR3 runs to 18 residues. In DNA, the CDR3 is TGTGCCAGCAGCCAAACTTATGAGAAACAGGGGGCGACCTACGGGCAGTACTTC. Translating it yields CASSQTYEKQGATYGQYF.

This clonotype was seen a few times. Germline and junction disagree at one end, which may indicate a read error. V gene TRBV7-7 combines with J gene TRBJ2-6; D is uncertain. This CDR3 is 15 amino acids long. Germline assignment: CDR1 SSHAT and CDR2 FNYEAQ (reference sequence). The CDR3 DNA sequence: TGTGCTAGCAGCCCTGCCCTCTCTGGGGCCAACGTCCTGACTTTC. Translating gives CASSPALSGANVLTF.

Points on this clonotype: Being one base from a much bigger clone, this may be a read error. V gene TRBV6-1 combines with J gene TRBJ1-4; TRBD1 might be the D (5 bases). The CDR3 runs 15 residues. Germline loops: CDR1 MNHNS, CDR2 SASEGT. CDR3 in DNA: TGTGCCAGCAGCGGACAAAAGGGACCTAATGAAGAACTGTTTTTT. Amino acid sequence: CASSGQKGPNEELFF.